Below are 11 T cell receptor beta chains sequenced from a single sample in a study of human T cells and chemical hapten exposure. TCRdb analysed the RACE reads with MiXCR anew, one entry per CDR3 protein. The table records about 74,000 distinct CDR3 sequences, 12% to 15% of them present only once. Time point specified: pre-sensitization, week 0. Noted treatment: therapeutic diphenylcyclopropenone sensitization with weekly scalp DPC. The material was whole blood, obtained in connection with sensitization to the hapten diphenylcyclopropenone (DPC). These receptors were taken from a woman in her forties or fifties with alopecia areata. Some clones in this sample may be carry-over from other donors' samples.

This clonotype was picked up many times. The chain is built from TRBV6-6 and TRBJ1-6; D may be TRBD1 (5 bases). CDR3 size: 15 residues. The germline V gene has CDR1 MNHNY and CDR2 SVGAGI (reference sequence). Deletions cut 7 bases from V and 4 bases from J, with 14 bases between. Here the CDR3 DNA reads TGTGCCAGCAACCGTGGGGCACAGTATAATTCACCCCTCCACTTT. Its translation: CASNRGAQYNSPLHF.

This clonotype has a handful of counts. The chain uses TRBV7-6 and TRBJ2-5; the match to TRBD2 covers 8 bases. V lost 5 bases, J lost 5 bases, and 10 bases stayed unmatched. Germline CDR1 SGHVS, CDR2 FNYEAQ. This CDR3 spans 15 amino acids. For the CDR3, the DNA is TGTGCCAGCAGCCCCCAGACTAGCGTCAGGGAGACCCAGTACTTC. The encoded protein is CASSPQTSVRETQYF.

This clonotype has a handful of counts. The junction shows a germline mismatch at one end, possibly a read error. This chain links TRBV3-1 with TRBJ2-3; TRBD1 is a possible D gene (6 bases). Per germline, CDR1 LGHDT and CDR2 YNNKEL (reference sequence). CDR3 size: 17 residues. CDR3: CARSQRDITGSTDTQYF. DNA for the CDR3: TGTGCCAGAAGCCAGAGGGACATAACCGGGAGCACAGATACGCAGTATTTT.

CDR3 bases: TGTGCCAGCAGTTTCTTGAGCGGACTATCCGTTACCTACTACAATGAGCAGTTCTTC. Amino acid sequence: CASSFLSGLSVTYYNEQFF. J is TRBJ2-1 and V is TRBV12-3 or TRBV12-4; perhaps TRBD2 as D (6 bases). Deletions cut 3 bases from V and 3 bases from J, with 24 bases between. The CDR3 runs 19 residues.

This chain connects TRBV5-1 to TRBJ2-1; 9 bases are a match to TRBD1. The junction had 5 bases not matched to a gene; V was cut back by 4 bases and J by 3 bases. The CDR3 has 15 residues. CDR1 and CDR2 from the germline V gene are SGHRS and YFSETQ. CDR3 nucleotides: TGCGCCAGCAGCACTGGGACAGGGATCTACAATGAGCAGTTCTTC. Translating it yields CASSTGTGIYNEQFF. Supplemented by reference TRBV5-1 and TRBJ2-1, the full variable domain reads KAGVTQTPRYLIKTRGQQVTLSCSPISGHRSVSWYQQTPGQGLQFLFEYFSETQRNKGNFPGRFSGRQFSNSRSEMNVSTLELGDSALYLCASSTGTGIYNEQFFGPGTRLTVL.

This clonotype appeared many times. This chain joins TRBV12-2 and TRBJ1-5; TRBD1, as called in the table, went unchecked against the DNA. TRBV12-2 is a pseudogene locus. This CDR3 has 18 amino acids. Here the CDR3 DNA reads TGTGCAAGTCGACAGACAGGGGGCCCAAATCTTGGCAATCAGCCCCAGCATTTT. It encodes CASRQTGGPNLGNQPQHF.

The chain couples TRBV5-5 to TRBJ1-4; 9 nucleotides align to TRBD1. Germline values: CDR1 SGHKS, CDR2 YYEKEE (reference sequence). The CDR3 sequence is 13 residues long. After removal of 4 bases from V and 8 bases from J, the junction contained 3 bases not matched to a gene. The chain's CDR3 is CASSGGQGEKLFF. The CDR3 coding sequence is TGTGCCAGCAGCGGGGGACAGGGAGAAAAACTGTTTTTT.

This clonotype was found a few times. The V gene is TRBV14, the J gene TRBJ2-7, with TRBD2 matching over 7 bases. Unmatched junction bases numbered 7, after V lost 0 bases and J lost 2 bases. The CDR3 is made up of 16 amino acids. CDR1 SGHDN and CDR2 FVKESK come from the germline V gene. CDR3 in amino acids: CASSQDPLSGTYEQYF. CDR3 DNA sequence: TGTGCCAGCAGCCAAGACCCACTCAGCGGGACCTACGAGCAGTACTTC.

Only a few counts were recorded for this clonotype. J is TRBJ2-7 and V is TRBV29-1, with TRBD2 matching 7 bases. The V gene end was trimmed by 6 bases and the J gene end by 0 bases; junction bases not matched to a gene: 11. The germline V gene encodes CDR1 SQVTM and CDR2 ANQGSEA. The CDR3 extends over 15 amino acids. The CDR3 bases are TGCAGCGTCGCCTCCCGGGGGGTGAGCTCCTACGAGCAGTACTTC. It encodes CSVASRGVSSYEQYF.

There are many counts of this clonotype. The chain has TRBV7-8 and TRBJ1-5; D is uncertain. This CDR3 has 17 residues. V lost 5 bases and J lost 7, with 24 bases in between. The germline V gene has CDR1 SGHVS and CDR2 FQNEAQ. CDR3 region: CASSPSLETVKKQPQHF. The DNA of the CDR3 is TGTGCCAGCAGCCCCTCCCTCGAGACCGTAAAGAAACAGCCCCAGCATTTT.

In this sample, this clonotype turned up a few times. The chain employs TRBV20-1 and TRBJ2-1, with 11 bases identical to TRBD2. V gave up 5 bases and J gave up 6 bases; unmatched junction bases: 12. Per germline, CDR1 DFQATT and CDR2 SNEGSKA (reference sequence). The CDR3 totals 16 residues. DNA for the CDR3: TGCAGTGCTTTCCAACCGACTAGCGGGGTAGGCAATGAGCAGTTCTTC. Its translation is CSAFQPTSGVGNEQFF.